This T cell receptor (beta chain) was captured by sequencing in a study of blood T cells in healthy people across ages. Combining a sample-barcoded 5' primer with a J-beta primer mix, a second PCR ran for about 7 to 11 cycles. TCRdb redid the calling of the 5' RACE reads with MiXCR, one entry per CDR3 protein. The top ten clones hold around 12% of a sample with about a million distinct CDR3 sequences, more than 30% of them seen once. Overall study findings and caveats: The unsorted PBMCs prevented any conclusive comparison of naive versus antigen-experienced cells. There was no known CMV status for donors, so expanded clonotype changes were possibly confounded.

Trimming took off 6 bases at V and 2 bases at J, with 15 bases between the two ends. Germline V gene lookup returns CDR1 DFQATT and CDR2 SNEGSKA (reference sequence). The CDR3 extends over 14 amino acids. In this sample, this clonotype turned up a few times. Antigen: not known. The TCR sequence derives from a man between 18 and 29 years old in good health. V and J are TRBV20-1 and TRBJ2-3; D gene uncertain. Source material: blood. This CDR3 is CSARKDEVTDTQYF. The CDR3 bases are TGCAGTGCCCGAAAGGACGAGGTCACAGATACGCAGTATTTT.